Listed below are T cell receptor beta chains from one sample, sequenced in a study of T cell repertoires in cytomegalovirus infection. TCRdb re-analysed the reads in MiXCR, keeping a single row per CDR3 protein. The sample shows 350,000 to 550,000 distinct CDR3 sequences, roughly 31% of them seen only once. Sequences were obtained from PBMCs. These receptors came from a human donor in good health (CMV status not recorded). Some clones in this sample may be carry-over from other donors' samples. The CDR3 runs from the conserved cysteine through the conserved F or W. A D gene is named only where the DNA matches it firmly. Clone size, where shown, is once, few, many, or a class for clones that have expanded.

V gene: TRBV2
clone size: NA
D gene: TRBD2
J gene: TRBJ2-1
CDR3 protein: CASSELLAEYNEQFF
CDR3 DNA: TGTGCCAGCAGTGAGTTGCTAGCGGAGTACAATGAGCAGTTCTTC

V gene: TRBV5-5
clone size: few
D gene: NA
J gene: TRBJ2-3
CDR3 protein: CASSPTIASPSDTQYF
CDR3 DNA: TGTGCCAGCAGCCCTACGATAGCATCCCCATCAGATACGCAGTATTTT

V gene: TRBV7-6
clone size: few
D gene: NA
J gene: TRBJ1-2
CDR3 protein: CASRPPHLNYGYTF
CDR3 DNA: TGTGCCAGCAGGCCGCCTCATCTCAACTATGGCTACACCTTC

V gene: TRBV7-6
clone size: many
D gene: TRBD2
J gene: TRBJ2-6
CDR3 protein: CASSLGTSGDLSGANVLTF
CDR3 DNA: TGTGCCAGCAGCCTTGGGACTAGCGGGGACCTCTCTGGGGCCAACGTCCTGACTTTC

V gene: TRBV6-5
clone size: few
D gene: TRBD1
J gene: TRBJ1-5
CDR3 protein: CASSYSINGTGLRQPQHF
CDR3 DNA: TGTGCCAGCAGTTACTCGATAAATGGGACAGGGTTGCGTCAGCCCCAGCATTTT

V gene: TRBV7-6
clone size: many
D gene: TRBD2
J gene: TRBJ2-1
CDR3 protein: CASSLALRAGISSYNEQFF
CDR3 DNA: TGTGCCAGCAGCTTAGCGCTGCGAGCGGGGATCAGCTCCTACAATGAGCAGTTCTTC

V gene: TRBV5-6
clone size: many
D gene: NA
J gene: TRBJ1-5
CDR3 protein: CASSRRETHNQPQHF
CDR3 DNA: TGTGCCAGCAGTCGGAGGGAGACACACAATCAGCCCCAGCATTTT

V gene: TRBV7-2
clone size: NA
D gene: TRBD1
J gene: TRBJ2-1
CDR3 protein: CASSPPGQGRQEQFF
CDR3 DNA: TGTGCCAGCAGCCCCCCGGGACAGGGACGTCAGGAGCAGTTCTTC

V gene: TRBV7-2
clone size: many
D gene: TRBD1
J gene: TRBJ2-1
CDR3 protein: CASGWDRGGDEQFF
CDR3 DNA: TGTGCCAGCGGCTGGGACAGGGGTGGCGATGAGCAGTTCTTC

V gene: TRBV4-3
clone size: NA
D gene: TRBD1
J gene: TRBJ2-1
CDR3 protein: CASSQQSPAGGNEQFF
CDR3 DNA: TGCGCCAGCAGCCAACAGTCCCCGGCAGGGGGCAATGAGCAGTTCTTC